The text below deals with one T cell receptor (beta chain). Its antigen is as yet unknown. All donors were healthy HIV-negative adults lacking recent acute infections or vaccinations. The CDR3 extends over 14 amino acids. Unmatched junction bases numbered 10, after V lost 7 bases and J lost 4 bases. The germline V gene has CDR1 SEHNR and CDR2 FQNEAQ (reference sequence). The assay was run at deep level. Clones were read by immunoSEQ multiplex PCR, and TCRdb kept only the in-frame ones, dropping some. The sample lists more than 2 million clones, 95% occurring once. The sample is drawn from a study of shared clonotypes between healthy human individuals. Study outcomes and limitations: A few donors showed sharing of around 5.3% of naive CD4 clonotypes. An anticipated effect of sequencing depth on clonotype sharing among donors was recognized.

The sequencing sample was made of naive CD4+ T cells sorted from blood. This sample's subset: CD45RA+ positively selected. This sequence was found in a man aged 18 to 30 in good health. The rearrangement links TRBV7-9 to TRBJ2-7; the match to TRBD1 covers 7 bases. CDR3 DNA sequence: TGTGCCAGCAACACCCACGGGACAGAATACGAGCAGTACTTC. Translated: CASNTHGTEYEQYF.